The clone carrying this TCR beta chain was detected ten times or more. Its antigen is not identified. Researchers built TCR beta libraries using quantitative 5'-RACE with molecular barcodes. Via MiXCR, TCRdb re-called the 5' RACE reads, giving one row per CDR3 protein. The sample has 500,000 or so distinct CDR3 sequences, roughly 5.2% seen once. These data are taken from a study of CD8 T cells in ankylosing spondylitis. Trimming at V came to 3 bases and at J to 8 bases, leaving 6 bases not matched to a gene. Germline V gene lookup returns CDR1 DFQATT and CDR2 SNEGSKA (reference sequence). The CDR3 loop spans 12 amino acids. Whole-study findings and limits: Matched synovial fluid from ankylosing spondylitis patients was reported to be enriched for disease-linked clones. A motif of eight or nine highly homologous TCR beta variants was seen as apparently characteristic of ankylosing spondylitis blood.

The receptor comes from a male donor with ankylosing spondylitis. The chain recombines TRBV20-1 with TRBJ1-1; 7 bases map to TRBD1. The sequenced sample was blood, either unsorted or a sorted T cell fraction (not recorded which). The CDR3 loop is CSARKGGGEAFF. CDR3 DNA: TGCAGTGCTAGGAAAGGGGGCGGCGAAGCTTTCTTT.